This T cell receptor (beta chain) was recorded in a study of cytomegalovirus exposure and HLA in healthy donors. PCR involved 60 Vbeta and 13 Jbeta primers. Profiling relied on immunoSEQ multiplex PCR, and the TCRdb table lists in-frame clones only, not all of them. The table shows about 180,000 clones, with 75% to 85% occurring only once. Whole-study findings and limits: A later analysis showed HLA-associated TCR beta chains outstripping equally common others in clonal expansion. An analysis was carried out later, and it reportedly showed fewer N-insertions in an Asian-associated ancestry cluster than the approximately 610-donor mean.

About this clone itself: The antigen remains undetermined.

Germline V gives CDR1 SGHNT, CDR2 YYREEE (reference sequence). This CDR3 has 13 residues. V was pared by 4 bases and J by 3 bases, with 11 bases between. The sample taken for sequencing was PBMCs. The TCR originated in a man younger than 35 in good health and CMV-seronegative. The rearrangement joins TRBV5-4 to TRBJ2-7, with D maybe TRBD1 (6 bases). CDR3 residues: CASSVWTVYEQYF. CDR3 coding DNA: TGTGCCAGCAGCGTCTGGACAGTCTACGAGCAGTACTTC.